Presented here are 28 T cell receptor beta chains from one specimen sequenced in a study of CD8+ T cells in alopecia areata. Sequencing templates came from extracted RNA that was reverse transcribed into cDNA. Profiling relied on immunoSEQ multiplex PCR, and the TCRdb table lists in-frame clones only, not all of them. Counted here are some 99,000 clones, around 44% occurring once; the ten biggest clones make up around 0.8%. Sequencing input: CD4+ T cells sorted from blood. These receptors were collected from a human donor with alopecia areata.

The table lists this clone with a few counts. The chain employs TRBV29-1 and TRBJ2-2; TRBD1 aligns across 7 bases. V lost 6 bases to trimming and J lost 0 bases; unmatched junction nucleotides: 13. The CDR3 extends over 17 amino acids. Germline CDR1 reads SQVTM; CDR2 reads ANQGSEA. The CDR3 loop reads CSVQQKRQGPNTGELFF. CDR3 DNA: TGCAGCGTCCAACAAAAACGACAGGGACCGAACACCGGGGAGCTGTTTTTT.

Concerning this clone: Additional DNA sequences in this sample encode the identical CDR3. The chain carries TRBV20-1 and TRBJ2-5; D is unclear. Trimming took 3 bases from V and 5 from J, leaving 4 bases between them. From germline, CDR1 is DFQATT and CDR2 SNEGSKA (reference sequence). CDR3 length: 10 amino acids. The CDR3 nucleotides read TGCAGTGCTAGGCGGGAGACCCAGTACTTC. Amino acid sequence: CSARRETQYF.

V usage is TRBV4-1 and J usage is TRBJ2-1; 9 bases are shared with TRBD2. Germline loops: CDR1 MGHRA, CDR2 YSYEKL. The ends lost 1 base at V and 7 bases at J; junction bases unmatched: 14. This CDR3 spans 18 amino acids. CDR3 bases: TGCGCCAGCAGCCAAGCCGTTAGAGCTAGCGGGAAGTTGAATGAGCAGTTCTTC. Residues: CASSQAVRASGKLNEQFF.

This clone has at least ten counts. The chain employs TRBV15 and TRBJ2-1; maybe TRBD1 (6 bases). This CDR3 is built from 13 residues. From germline, CDR1 is LNHNV and CDR2 YYDKDF (reference sequence). V dropped 3 bases and J dropped 7 bases, with 10 bases sitting between them. CDR3: CATSRGTRNEQFF. The CDR3 DNA follows: TGTGCCACCAGCAGGGGGACAAGGAATGAGCAGTTCTTC.

The CDR3 DNA follows: TGCAGCGTAAGACCCGCGGGGTCCGGGGAGCTGTTTTTT. Its translation: CSVRPAGSGELFF. J is TRBJ2-2 and V is TRBV29-1, with D maybe TRBD2 (6 bases). Looked up from germline, CDR1 is SQVTM and CDR2 is ANQGSEA. The V end lost 6 bases, the J end lost 6 bases, and 14 bases lay between the germline ends. The CDR3 is made up of 13 amino acids.

The V gene is TRBV9, the J gene TRBJ1-6; D unresolved. Looked up from germline, CDR1 is SGDLS and CDR2 is YYNGEE. The CDR3 length is 13 residues. The ends were cut back, 0 bases at V and 8 bases at J, with 6 bases in the middle. The CDR3 bases are TGTGCCAGCAGCGTAGGGTGGGATTCACCCCTCCACTTT. Translating it yields CASSVGWDSPLHF.

The chain links TRBV18 to TRBJ2-7; the D gene is possibly TRBD1 (6 bases). V lost 5 bases and J lost 2, with 10 bases in between. CDR3 length: 13 residues. The V gene's germline CDR1 is KGHSH and CDR2 LQKENI. CDR3 sequence: CASSSGQPYEQYF. Here the CDR3 DNA reads TGTGCCAGCTCATCTGGACAGCCCTACGAGCAGTACTTC.

J is TRBJ2-7 and V is TRBV23-1; possibly TRBD1 or TRBD2 for D (5 bases each). TRBV23-1 is marked as an open reading frame, function uncertain. V lost 0 bases to trimming and J lost 0 bases, with 12 bases between them. This CDR3 has 16 amino acids. CDR3 in amino acids: CASSQSTDTSSYEQYF. The CDR3 DNA reads TGCGCCAGCAGTCAATCCACGGACACTAGCTCCTACGAGCAGTACTTC.

The chain couples TRBV29-1 to TRBJ2-7; possibly TRBD1 for D (5 bases). Germline CDR1 SQVTM, CDR2 ANQGSEA. The CDR3 extends over 16 amino acids. Trimming took off 4 bases at V and 2 bases at J, with 21 bases between the two ends. CDR3 amino acids: CSVVSDRGKVPYEQYF. CDR3 in DNA: TGCAGCGTTGTGAGTGATAGGGGCAAGGTCCCCTACGAGCAGTACTTC.

This rearrangement joins TRBV29-1 to TRBJ2-3, with 7 bases aligning to TRBD2. CDR1 and CDR2 (germline): SQVTM, ANQGSEA. With V trimmed by 4 bases and J by 2 bases, 6 bases remained unmatched. This CDR3 is built from 14 residues. The CDR3 spells CSVGASGTTDTQYF. CDR3 coding DNA: TGCAGCGTTGGGGCTAGCGGCACCACAGATACGCAGTATTTT.

The J gene is TRBJ1-4, the V gene TRBV7-2, with 7 bases matching TRBD1. The V segment lost 3 bases and the J segment 11 bases; nucleotides outside the gene matches: 12. Per germline, CDR1 SGHTA and CDR2 FQGNSA. CDR3 length equals 15 residues. The CDR3 loop is CASSFGDSGRRKLFF. In nucleotides, the CDR3 is TGTGCCAGCAGCTTCGGGGACAGTGGTAGGAGGAAACTGTTTTTT.

This chain uses TRBV25-1 with TRBJ2-7; TRBD1 matches 11 bases. V trimming: 8 bases; J trimming: 3 bases; junction bases outside the gene matches: 3. The germline V gene has CDR1 MGHDK and CDR2 SYGVNS. There are 13 residues in the CDR3. DNA for the CDR3: TGTGCCAGCTCGGGACAGGGGGACTACGAGCAGTACTTC. It yields the protein CASSGQGDYEQYF.

Only a few counts were recorded for this clone. This chain uses TRBV30 with TRBJ1-5; D remains ambiguous. CDR1 is GTSNPN, CDR2 SVGIG, per germline (reference sequence). V lost 5 bases and J lost 3, with 11 bases in between. This CDR3 region has 13 residues. The CDR3 region has the DNA TGTGCCTGGGCCCACAGATCCAATCAGCCCCAGCATTTT. The encoded protein is CAWAHRSNQPQHF.

The J gene is TRBJ2-5, the V gene TRBV29-1, with D possibly TRBD2 on 6 matching bases. The CDR3 length is 16 residues. The V gene's germline CDR1 is SQVTM and CDR2 ANQGSEA. CDR3 protein: CSLYAGGLVTQETQYF. DNA of the CDR3: TGCAGTCTTTATGCCGGGGGACTCGTTACCCAAGAGACCCAGTACTTC.

This clone was seen repeatedly, ten times or more. The chain employs TRBV28 and TRBJ1-2; D call uncertain. The CDR3 loop spans 13 amino acids. The V gene lost 10 bases and the J gene lost 2 bases, with 14 bases spanning the gap. CDR1 and CDR2 (germline): MDHEN, SYDVKM. This CDR3 reads CATGKRPNYGYTF. The DNA for the CDR3 is TGTGCCACCGGAAAACGGCCGAACTATGGCTACACCTTC.

There are a few counts of this clone. The chain joins TRBV4-2 to TRBJ2-5, with D hard to call. There are 15 residues in the CDR3. Germline CDR1 reads LGHNA; CDR2 reads YNFKEQ. Deletions cut 0 bases from V and 3 bases from J, with 11 bases between. CDR3 coding DNA: TGTGCCAGCAGCCAAGAGGTTAACCGGGAAGAGACCCAGTACTTC. Its protein is CASSQEVNREETQYF.

In DNA form, the CDR3 reads TGCAGCGTTTTCGGTACCGGGACAGTCCAGCTGGGAGAGACCCAGTACTTC. Amino acids: CSVFGTGTVQLGETQYF. This chain uses TRBV29-1 with TRBJ2-5, with 7 bases identical to TRBD1. Germline V gene sequence: CDR1 SQVTM, CDR2 ANQGSEA. Unmatched junction bases numbered 19, after V lost 5 bases and J lost 4 bases. This CDR3 is built from 17 residues.

This clone has a handful of counts. V and J are TRBV18 and TRBJ2-6; possibly TRBD1 or TRBD2 for D (6 bases each). Trimming took off 6 bases at V and 0 bases at J, with 12 bases between the two ends. The CDR3 has 16 amino acids. Germline assignment: CDR1 KGHSH and CDR2 LQKENI. Here the CDR3 DNA reads TGTGCCAGCTCGGGGGGCACAGACTCTGGGGCCAACGTCCTGACTTTC. This gives the protein CASSGGTDSGANVLTF.

The V gene is TRBV29-1, the J gene TRBJ2-3, with D perhaps TRBD2 (6 bases). The CDR3 has 12 residues. Trimming stripped 7 bases from V and 6 bases from J, with 14 bases between. Per germline, CDR1 SQVTM and CDR2 ANQGSEA. The CDR3 sequence is CSGALAGDTQYF. The CDR3 nucleotides are TGCAGCGGAGCACTAGCAGGGGATACGCAGTATTTT.

This clone was found a few times. This chain connects TRBV30 to TRBJ1-1, with D perhaps matching TRBD1 (6 bases). In germline, CDR1 is GTSNPN, CDR2 SVGIG (reference sequence). Trimming removed 3 bases at V and 1 base at J, with 9 bases between. The CDR3 sequence is 13 residues long. In DNA, the CDR3 is TGTGCCTGGAGGGACAGTTGGAACACTGAAGCTTTCTTT. Protein sequence: CAWRDSWNTEAFF.

Only a few counts were recorded for this clone. The chain joins TRBV29-1 to TRBJ2-1; maybe TRBD1 (6 bases). This CDR3 is 14 amino acids long. Trimming took off 8 bases at V and 7 bases at J, with 21 bases between the two ends. Germline V CDR1 and CDR2: SQVTM, ANQGSEA. This chain's CDR3 is CSFITTGYGNEQFF. As DNA, the CDR3 is TGCAGCTTTATTACCACAGGGTACGGGAATGAGCAGTTCTTC.

The chain has TRBV4-1 and TRBJ2-2; 12 nucleotides align to TRBD2. The trim removed 3 bases at V and 6 bases at J, leaving 5 bases unmatched. CDR1 is MGHRA and CDR2 is YSYEKL in the germline V gene. The CDR3 has 16 amino acids. In DNA form, the CDR3 reads TGCGCCAGCAGCCATCTAGCGGGGGGGATCCCCGGGGAGCTGTTTTTT. It translates to CASSHLAGGIPGELFF.

This clone has just a few counts. An end of the junction does not agree with germline; a read error may underlie this. The genes are TRBV29-1 and TRBJ1-4; 10 bases align to TRBD1. CDR1 and CDR2 (germline): SQVTM, ANQGSEA. This CDR3 is built from 14 residues. CDR3 sequence (DNA): TGCAGCGTCGAAGGGACAGGGGACGATGAAAAACTGTTTTTT. The encoded protein is CSVEGTGDDEKLFF.

The rearrangement links TRBV7-2 to TRBJ2-7, with 7 positions matching TRBD1. Germline V lookup: CDR1 SGHTA, CDR2 FQGNSA. The CDR3 is 14 residues long. V lost 4 bases to trimming and J lost 0 bases; unmatched junction nucleotides: 3. This CDR3 reads CASSSHRGSYEQYF. The CDR3 DNA is TGTGCCAGCAGCTCACACAGGGGCTCCTACGAGCAGTACTTC.

There are a few counts of this clone. The V call is TRBV29-1, the J call TRBJ1-2; TRBD1 aligns across 9 bases. The J segment lost 2 bases and the V segment lost 3 bases, leaving 22 bases of the junction unmatched. The CDR3 length is 20 residues. Germline values: CDR1 SQVTM, CDR2 ANQGSEA. CDR3 in DNA: TGCAGCGTTGATTTAAGGGTGGTACGGGCCCCCGGGACAGGGAACTATGGCTACACCTTC. The encoded protein is CSVDLRVVRAPGTGNYGYTF.

V usage is TRBV7-2 and J usage is TRBJ2-7; a weak D match, TRBD2 (6 bases). CDR3 size: 14 residues. Germline assignment: CDR1 SGHTA and CDR2 FQGNSA. Trimming pared 2 bases from V and 6 bases from J, leaving 14 bases between. The DNA for the CDR3 is TGTGCCAGCAGCTTATTCCGGGAGTTGGGCGAGCAGTACTTC. Translated, it gives CASSLFRELGEQYF.

This chain connects TRBV28 to TRBJ2-7; 7 bases map to TRBD2. CDR1 is MDHEN and CDR2 is SYDVKM in the germline V gene. The CDR3 covers 15 residues. Trimming removed 5 bases from V and 3 bases from J; junction bases left unmatched: 10. CDR3 bases: TGTGCCAGCAGTGACCCTAGAGCGGGGTTCTACGAGCAGTACTTC. It encodes CASSDPRAGFYEQYF.

The chain recombines TRBV23-1 with TRBJ1-5, with TRBD1 as a possible D gene (5 bases). TRBV23-1 is placed among ORFs of uncertain function. This CDR3 is built from 16 residues. V lost 2 bases and J 3 bases, leaving 14 bases between the germline ends. The CDR3 sequence: CASSQTGSRLNQPQHF. The CDR3 nucleotides are TGCGCCAGCAGTCAAACAGGATCCCGGCTCAATCAGCCCCAGCATTTT.